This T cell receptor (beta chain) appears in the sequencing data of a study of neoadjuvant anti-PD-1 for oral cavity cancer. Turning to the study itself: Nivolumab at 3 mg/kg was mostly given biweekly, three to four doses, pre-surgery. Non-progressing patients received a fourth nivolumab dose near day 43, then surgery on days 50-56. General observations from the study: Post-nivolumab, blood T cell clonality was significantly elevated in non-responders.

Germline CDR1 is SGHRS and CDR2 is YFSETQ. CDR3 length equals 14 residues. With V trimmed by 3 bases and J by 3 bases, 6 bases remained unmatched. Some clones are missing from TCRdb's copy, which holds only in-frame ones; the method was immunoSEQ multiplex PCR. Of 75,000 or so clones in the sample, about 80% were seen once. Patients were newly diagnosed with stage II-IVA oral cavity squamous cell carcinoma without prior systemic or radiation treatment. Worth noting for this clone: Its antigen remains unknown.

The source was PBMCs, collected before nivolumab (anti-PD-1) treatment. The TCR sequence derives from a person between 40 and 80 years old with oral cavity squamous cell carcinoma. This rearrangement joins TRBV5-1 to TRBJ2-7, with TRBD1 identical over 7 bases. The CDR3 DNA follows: TGCGCCAGCAGCTCCACGAACAGGGGCTACGAGCAGTACTTC. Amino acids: CASSSTNRGYEQYF.